This record covers a single TCR beta chain. The treatment is: roughly 20 received Ad26.COV2.S at low or high dose, single or two shots; a few received placebo; per-sample allocation not given. Vaccine and placebo recipients were sampled on day 63 after the first injection. This table comes from immunoSEQ multiplex PCR, and its TCRdb copy is limited to in-frame clones, with some not included. The profile covers about 480,000 clones, with roughly nine tenths appearing a single time and 13% taken by the ten largest. The sample comes from a study of Ad26.COV2.S vaccination and SARS-CoV-2 variants. The source material was peripheral blood, sampled in a trial of Ad26.COV2.S vaccine versus placebo. This sequence was found in a person between 18 and 59 years old who received the Ad26.COV2.S COVID-19 vaccine or a placebo.

The CDR3 DNA follows: TGTGCCAGCAGCCTGGACAGCCTAAGGGGCTACGAGCAGTACTTC. Its translation is CASSLDSLRGYEQYF. The genes are TRBV6-2 or TRBV6-3 and TRBJ2-7; maybe TRBD1 (6 bases). Germline CDR1 reads MNHEY; CDR2 reads SVGEGT. This CDR3 is built from 15 residues. Trimming pared 6 bases from V and 3 bases from J, leaving 18 bases between.